This T cell receptor (beta chain) stems from a study of somatic mutations in cytotoxic T cells in rheumatoid arthritis. In the study overall: Flow cytometry sorted some V beta antibody-stained T-cell populations to nearly 100% purity, V beta1+ cells among them being sequenced for TCRB. Study results and limitations: For rheumatoid arthritis patients, CD8+ clonality increased with age, whereas it did not in healthy controls. Among rheumatoid arthritis patients and age-matched healthy controls, CD8+ T-cell clonality was not significantly different.

Comment on this clone: Its matching antigen is unknown.

In germline, CDR1 is SGHRS, CDR2 YFSETQ. The trim removed 1 base at V and 0 bases at J, leaving 0 bases unmatched. The CDR3 extends over 16 amino acids. Separation of CD4+ and CD8+ cells was performed by positive magnetic bead selection, and purity was verified by flow cytometry. The assay was immunoSEQ multiplex PCR, and TCRdb's table has in-frame clones only and misses some. The top ten hold over 15% of the sample, which has fewer than 25,000 clones, 68% seen once. The material sequenced was CD8+ T cells sorted from blood. The chain links TRBV5-1 to TRBJ2-3, with TRBD2 identical over 12 bases. The sequence derives from an adult with rheumatoid arthritis. CDR3 loop: CASSLTSGGSTDTQYF. DNA for the CDR3: TGCGCCAGCAGCTTGACTAGCGGGGGGAGCACAGATACGCAGTATTTT.